This T cell receptor beta chain was sequenced in a study of T-cell reconstitution after alpha-beta-depleted transplantation in children. Unique molecular identifiers were incorporated when the TCRbeta library was constructed. A single record per CDR3 protein comes from TCRdb applying MiXCR to the PCR reads. The table lists 450,000 to 550,000 distinct CDR3 sequences, 9.5% to 12% of them singletons. The V end was cut by 5 bases, the J end by 2 bases, with 6 bases between. Looked up from germline, CDR1 is SGHVS and CDR2 is FNYEAQ. The length of the CDR3 is 12 residues. The sample in question was PBMCs, mostly from graft donor cells, obtained 180 days after TCRalphabeta/CD19-depleted stem cell transplant. This TCR came from a female patient aged 2-10 years who had a stem cell transplant for aplastic anemia, so the T cells may come from the graft donor. This sequence joins TRBV7-6 and TRBJ1-1; D gene ambiguous. CDR3 residues: CASSVDNTEAFF. In nucleotides, the CDR3 is TGTGCCAGCAGCGTAGACAACACTGAAGCTTTCTTT.